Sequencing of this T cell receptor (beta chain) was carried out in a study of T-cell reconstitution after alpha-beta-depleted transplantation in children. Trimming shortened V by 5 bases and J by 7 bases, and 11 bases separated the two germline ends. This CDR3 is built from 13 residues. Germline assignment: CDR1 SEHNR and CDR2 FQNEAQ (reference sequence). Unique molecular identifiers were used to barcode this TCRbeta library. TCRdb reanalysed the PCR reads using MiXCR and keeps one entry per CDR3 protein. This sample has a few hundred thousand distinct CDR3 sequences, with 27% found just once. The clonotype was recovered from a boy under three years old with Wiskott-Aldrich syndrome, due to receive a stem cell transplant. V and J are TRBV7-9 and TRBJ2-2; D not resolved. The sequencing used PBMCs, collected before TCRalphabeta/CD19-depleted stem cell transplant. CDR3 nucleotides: TGTGCCAGCAGCCCCACGGAATTCGGGGAGCTGTTTTTT. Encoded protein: CASSPTEFGELFF.